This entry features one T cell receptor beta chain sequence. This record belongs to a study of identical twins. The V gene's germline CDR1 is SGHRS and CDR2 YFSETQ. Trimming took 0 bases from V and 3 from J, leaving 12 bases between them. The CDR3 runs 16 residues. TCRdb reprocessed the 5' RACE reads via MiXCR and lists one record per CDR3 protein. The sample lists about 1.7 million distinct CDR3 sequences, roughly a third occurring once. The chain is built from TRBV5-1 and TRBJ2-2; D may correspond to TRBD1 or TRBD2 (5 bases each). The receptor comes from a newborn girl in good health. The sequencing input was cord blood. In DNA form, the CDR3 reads TGCGCCAGCAGCTTGGAGGCAGGGAGAGACACCGGGGAGCTGTTTTTT. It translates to CASSLEAGRDTGELFF.